This T cell receptor beta chain was captured in a study of blood T cell repertoires in COVID-19. Study at large: Collection of acute and convalescent COVID-19 samples took place in the United States, Italy and Spain. T cells, B-cell-depleted T cells, or PBMCs supplied cDNA or gDNA.

Clones were read by immunoSEQ multiplex PCR, and TCRdb kept only the in-frame ones, dropping some. The table records fewer than 450,000 clones, approximately 87% of them present only once. It was during active infection that Seattle patients were enrolled and then longitudinally followed. V lost 7 bases and J lost 4; bases outside the gene matches: 8. This CDR3 comprises 15 residues. Germline-derived CDR1 and CDR2 are SNHLY and FYNNEI. V usage is TRBV2 and J usage is TRBJ1-5, with TRBD1 matching over 9 bases. The sample was peripheral blood. The TCR originated in a woman aged 50 to 65 with COVID-19, enrolled during active disease. The CDR3, as DNA: TGTGCCAGCACCACACAGGGGGCTTGGAATCAGCCCCAGCATTTT. Protein: CASTTQGAWNQPQHF.